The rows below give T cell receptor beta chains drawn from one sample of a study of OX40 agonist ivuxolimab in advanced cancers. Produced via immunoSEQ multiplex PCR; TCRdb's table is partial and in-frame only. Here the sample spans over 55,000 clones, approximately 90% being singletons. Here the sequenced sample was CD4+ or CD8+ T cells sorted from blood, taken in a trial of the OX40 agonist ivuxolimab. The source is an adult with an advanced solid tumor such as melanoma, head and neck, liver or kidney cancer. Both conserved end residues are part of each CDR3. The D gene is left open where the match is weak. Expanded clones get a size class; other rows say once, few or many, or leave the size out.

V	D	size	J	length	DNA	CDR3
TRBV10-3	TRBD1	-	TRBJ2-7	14	TGTGCCATCAGCTCGGGACAGGGGTTCTACGAGCAGTACTTC	CAISSGQGFYEQYF
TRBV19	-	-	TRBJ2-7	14	TGTGCCAGTAGTACCCGACAGGGAGGCTACGAGCAGTACTTC	CASSTRQGGYEQYF
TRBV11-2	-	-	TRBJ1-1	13	TGTGCCAGCAGCAAAGAGGTTATCGGGGAAGCTTTCTTT	CASSKEVIGEAFF
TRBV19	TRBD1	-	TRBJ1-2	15	TGTGCCAGTAGTATATCCCACAGGGGGCTGTATGGCTACACCTTC	CASSISHRGLYGYTF
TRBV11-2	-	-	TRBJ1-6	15	TGTGCCAGCAGCTCGGGGTTTTCCTATAATTCACCCCTCCACTTT	CASSSGFSYNSPLHF
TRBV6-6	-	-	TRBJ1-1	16	TGTGCCAGCAGTTACTCAACAGGTCCCTTGAACACTGAAGCTTTCTTT	CASSYSTGPLNTEAFF
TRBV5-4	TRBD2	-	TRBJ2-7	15	TGTGCCAGCAGCCGACCGGGACTAGCAGCCTACGAGCAGTACTTC	CASSRPGLAAYEQYF
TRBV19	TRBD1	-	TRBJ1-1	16	TGTGCCAGTAGTTGGGACAGTTCCCCTGAACGGCCTGAAGCTTTCTTT	CASSWDSSPERPEAFF
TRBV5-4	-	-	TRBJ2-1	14	TGTGCCAGCAGCTCGAATGGGTTTGCTTTTGAGCAGTTCTTC	CASSSNGFAFEQFF
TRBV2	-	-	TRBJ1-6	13	TGTGCCACCTCGGGACTCCATAATTCACCCCTCCACTTT	CATSGLHNSPLHF
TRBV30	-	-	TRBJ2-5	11	TGTGCCTGGAGTGATCAAGAGACCCAGTACTTC	CAWSDQETQYF
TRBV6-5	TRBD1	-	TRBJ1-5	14	TGTGCCAGCAAACAGACAGGGGAGGATCAGCCCCAGCATTTT	CASKQTGEDQPQHF
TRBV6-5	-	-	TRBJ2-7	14	TGTGCCAGCACCCCTAAGTGGCCACCCTACGAGCAGTACTTC	CASTPKWPPYEQYF
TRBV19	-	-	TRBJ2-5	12	TGTGCCAGTAGTATTGATGGAGAGACCCAGTACTTC	CASSIDGETQYF
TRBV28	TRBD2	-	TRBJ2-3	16	TGTGCCAGCATCTTAGATGGGGCGGGAGTAGGTGATACGCAGTATTTT	CASILDGAGVGDTQYF
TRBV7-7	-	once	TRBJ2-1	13	TGTGCTAGCAGCTCTCGGGATTTGGGGGAGCAGTTCTTC	CASSSRDLGEQFF
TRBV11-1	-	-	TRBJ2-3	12	TGTGCCAGCAGCTTAAGCACAGATACGCAGTATTTT	CASSLSTDTQYF
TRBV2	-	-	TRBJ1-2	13	TGTGCCAGCAGGTTCTCAGGGGATGATGGCTACACCTTC	CASRFSGDDGYTF
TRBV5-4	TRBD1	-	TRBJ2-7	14	TGTGCCAGCAGCGTGGGACAGGGGGCTGACGAGCAGTACTTC	CASSVGQGADEQYF
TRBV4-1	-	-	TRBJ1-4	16	TGCGCCAGCAGCCAAGGAGCAACAGCTTCTAATGAAAAACTGTTTTTT	CASSQGATASNEKLFF
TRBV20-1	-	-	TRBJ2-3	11	TGCAGTGCTATACCCACAGATACGCAGTATTTT	CSAIPTDTQYF
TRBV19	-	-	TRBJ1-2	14	TGTGCCAGTAGTTTCGCCTCGGGGGATTATGGCTACACCTTC	CASSFASGDYGYTF
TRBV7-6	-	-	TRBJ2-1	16	TGTGCCAGCAGCCCCACGGGGGGCGCAGGATACAATGAGCAGTTCTTC	CASSPTGGAGYNEQFF
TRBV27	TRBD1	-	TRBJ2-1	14	TGTGCCAGCGGACACAGGGGGTACCTCAATGAGCAGTTCTTC	CASGHRGYLNEQFF
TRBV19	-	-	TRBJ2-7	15	TGTGCCAGTAGTATAACGGGAGCACCCATGTACGAGCAGTACTTC	CASSITGAPMYEQYF
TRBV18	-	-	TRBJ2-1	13	TGTGCCAGCTCACCTTCCGGGGACAATGAGCAGTTCTTC	CASSPSGDNEQFF
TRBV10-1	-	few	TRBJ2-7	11	TGCGCCAACGTTGACATAAACGAGCAGTACTTC	CANVDINEQYF
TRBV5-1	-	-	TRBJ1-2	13	TGCGCCAGCAGCCTCGGACAGTTAAGGGGCTACACCTTC	CASSLGQLRGYTF
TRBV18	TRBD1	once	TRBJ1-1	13	TGTGCCAGCTCACTTGACAGGGTCGCTGAAGCTTTCTTT	CASSLDRVAEAFF
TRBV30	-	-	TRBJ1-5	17	TGTGCCTGGAGTGTTAGTCTAGGCTTTAATAGCAATCAGCCCCAGCATTTT	CAWSVSLGFNSNQPQHF
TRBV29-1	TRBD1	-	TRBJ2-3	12	TGCAGCGTTGGGACAGGGAGTTTTACGCAGTATTTT	CSVGTGSFTQYF
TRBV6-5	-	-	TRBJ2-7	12	TGTGCCAGCAGTAGATCCGGGTACGAGCAGTACTTC	CASSRSGYEQYF
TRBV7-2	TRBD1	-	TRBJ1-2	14	TGTGCCAGCAGCTTAGCACAGGGGAACTATGGCTACACCTTC	CASSLAQGNYGYTF
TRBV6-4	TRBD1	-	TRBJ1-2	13	TGTGCCAGCAGTGAAGGGACAGGGAATGGCTACACCTTC	CASSEGTGNGYTF
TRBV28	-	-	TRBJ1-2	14	TGTGCCAGCAGTTTAGGGGGCGCGATAAGTGGCTACACCTTC	CASSLGGAISGYTF
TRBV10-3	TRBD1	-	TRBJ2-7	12	TGTGCCAGCGGACAGGAGCTCTACGAGCAGTACTTC	CASGQELYEQYF
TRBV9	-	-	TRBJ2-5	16	TGTGCCAGCAGCATACTAGACGGGGAAAATGGAGAGACCCAGTACTTC	CASSILDGENGETQYF
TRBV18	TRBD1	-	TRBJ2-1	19	TGTGCCAGCTCACCCTTTGACAGGGGGATGACCTACTCCTACAATGAGCAGTTCTTC	CASSPFDRGMTYSYNEQFF
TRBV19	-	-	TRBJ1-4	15	TGTGCCAGTAGGAATTTCGGGGGAGTTGGTGAAAAACTGTTTTTT	CASRNFGGVGEKLFF
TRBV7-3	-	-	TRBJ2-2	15	TGTGCCAGCAGCTTAGGTACAGTGAACACCGGGGAGCTGTTTTTT	CASSLGTVNTGELFF
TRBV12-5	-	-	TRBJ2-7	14	TGTGCTAGTGGTTTGACAGCCCACTCCTACGAGCAGTACTTC	CASGLTAHSYEQYF
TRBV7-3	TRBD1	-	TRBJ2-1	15	TGTGCCAGCAGCCCGGGGGGACAGGGGATTATTGAGCAGTTCTTC	CASSPGGQGIIEQFF
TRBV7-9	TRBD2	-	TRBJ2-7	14	TGTGCCAGCAGTCTAGCGGGAGGCTCCTACGAGCAGTACTTC	CASSLAGGSYEQYF
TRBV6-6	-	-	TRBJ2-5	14	TGTGCCAGCGTCGGACGTGAGGCTGGGGAGACCCAGTACTTC	CASVGREAGETQYF
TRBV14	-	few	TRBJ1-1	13	TGTGCCAGCAGCGCGGGTCTGAACACTGAAGCTTTCTTT	CASSAGLNTEAFF